The 19 T cell receptor beta chains given below trace back to one sample, sequenced in a study of shared clonotypes between healthy human individuals (dated by TCRdb to about 2020). Library preparation was by the immunoSEQ multiplex PCR assay. TCRdb limited this immuneACCESS table to in-frame rearrangements with V and J called. A share of clones is missing; checked studies link under half to unresolved V genes, and the rest is unexplained. The sample data list 2 million to 3 million clones, and 93% of these were observed just once. Of the sample, 0.36% falls within the top ten clones. Material: naive CD4+ T cells from PBMCs. The cell subset or site label, as the study defines it: CD45RA+ positively selected. The receptors shown here come from a man between 18 and 29 years old in good health. Some clones in this sample may be carry-over from other donors' samples.

The J gene is TRBJ1-6, the V gene TRBV6-1; 8 bases map to TRBD1. The CDR3 loop spans 16 amino acids. After removal of 2 bases from V and 8 bases from J, the junction contained 8 bases not matched to a gene. Germline V gives CDR1 MNHNS, CDR2 SASEGT. CDR3 sequence reads: CASSERGGQGYSPLHF. For the CDR3, the DNA is TGTGCCAGCAGTGAAAGGGGTGGACAGGGATATTCACCCCTCCACTTT.

CDR3 nucleotides: TGTGCCAGCAGTCAAGGGGGTGGGCAGCCCCAGCATTTT. The encoded protein is CASSQGGGQPQHF. The rearrangement links TRBV7-2 to TRBJ1-5, with D tentatively TRBD1 (6 bases). The CDR3 is 13 residues long. With 6 bases removed from V and 7 bases from J, the gap between germline ends came to 13 bases. The germline gives CDR1 SGHTA, CDR2 FQGNSA.

V and J are TRBV29-1 and TRBJ2-2, with D unclear. The V and J ends lost 7 bases and 7 bases respectively, with 13 bases between them. Germline V gene data show CDR1 as SQVTM and CDR2 as ANQGSEA. CDR3 length: 12 residues. The CDR3 loop is CSARVLVGELFF. In DNA, the CDR3 is TGCAGCGCCCGAGTTTTGGTCGGGGAGCTGTTTTTT.

The chain carries TRBV30 and TRBJ2-7; D is perhaps TRBD1 (5 bases). CDR1 GTSNPN and CDR2 SVGIG come from the germline V gene (reference sequence). The CDR3 sequence is 13 residues long. V lost 5 bases to trimming and J lost 4 bases, with 15 bases between them. The CDR3 coding sequence is TGTGCCTGGGGTAGGGGTGGGAAATACGAGCAGTACTTC. Its translation: CAWGRGGKYEQYF.

The rearrangement joins TRBV29-1 to TRBJ2-2; tentatively, D is TRBD2 (6 bases). Trimming cost V 5 bases and J 5 bases, with 12 bases left between them. Germline-derived CDR1 and CDR2 are SQVTM and ANQGSEA. The CDR3 spans 13 residues. The CDR3 DNA reads as TGCAGCGTTCGACTAGGCGTAACCGGGGAGCTGTTTTTT. Protein sequence: CSVRLGVTGELFF.

The rearrangement uses TRBV5-6 and TRBJ2-5, with D unclear. V was pared by 0 bases and J by 3 bases, with 12 bases between. There are 15 residues in the CDR3. From germline, CDR1 is SGHDT and CDR2 YYEEEE. The CDR3 reads CASSLVGPNKETQYF. CDR3 sequence (DNA): TGTGCCAGCAGCTTGGTAGGGCCGAATAAAGAGACCCAGTACTTC.

V gene TRBV5-1 combines with J gene TRBJ1-1; D gene uncertain. Trimming removed 5 bases from V and 1 base from J, with 9 bases in between. This CDR3 region has 13 residues. CDR1 and CDR2 from the germline V gene are SGHRS and YFSETQ. CDR3 sequence reads: CASRNVGNTEAFF. DNA of the CDR3: TGCGCCAGCAGGAATGTGGGGAACACTGAAGCTTTCTTT.

The chain carries TRBV7-9 and TRBJ2-5; 8 bases map to TRBD2. V lost 5 bases to trimming and J lost 2 bases; unmatched junction nucleotides: 7. In germline, CDR1 is SEHNR, CDR2 FQNEAQ (reference sequence). This CDR3 is built from 15 residues. For the CDR3, the DNA is TGTGCCAGCAGCGGGGGTGGACTAGCACAAGAGACCCAGTACTTC. This gives the protein CASSGGGLAQETQYF. Full variable domain (remainder filled in from reference TRBV7-9 and TRBJ2-5): DTGVSQNPRHKITKRGQNVTFRCDPISEHNRLYWYRQTLGQGPEFLTYFQNEAQLEKSRLLSDRFSAERPKGSFSTLEIQRTEQGDSAMYLCASSGGGLAQETQYFGPGTRLLVL.

The V and J genes are TRBV6-1 and TRBJ1-1, with D tentatively TRBD1 (5 bases). V lost 5 bases, J lost 4 bases, and 8 bases lay in between. Germline V gene data show CDR1 as MNHNS and CDR2 as SASEGT. This CDR3 comprises 12 residues. CDR3 nucleotide sequence: TGTGCCAGCAGTCTCAGGGTCACTGAAGCTTTCTTT. It translates to CASSLRVTEAFF.

The CDR3: CASSLSQAGPLRKQYF. The CDR3 coding sequence is TGCGCCAGCAGCTTGTCCCAGGCAGGGCCCCTTCGAAAGCAGTACTTC. The V and J genes are TRBV5-1 and TRBJ2-7; a possible D gene is TRBD1 (5 bases). The CDR3 consists of 16 residues. Germline lookup yields CDR1 SGHRS and CDR2 YFSETQ. V was shortened by 1 base and J by 8 bases, with 22 bases between the two germline ends.

In its sample, this clone was seen once. The chain combines TRBV29-1 with TRBJ2-7; 10 positions match TRBD2. This CDR3 region has 13 residues. The V gene end was trimmed by 4 bases and the J gene end by 3 bases; junction bases not matched to a gene: 3. Germline V gene data show CDR1 as SQVTM and CDR2 as ANQGSEA. The DNA of the CDR3 is TGCAGCGTTGTTCTAGCGGGGGTCTACGAGCAGTACTTC. Its protein is CSVVLAGVYEQYF.

This clone showed up just once. V is TRBV28 and J is TRBJ2-7; D remains ambiguous. The germline V gene encodes CDR1 MDHEN and CDR2 SYDVKM. Trimming took off 8 bases at V and 3 bases at J, with 8 bases between the two ends. This CDR3 contains 11 residues. CDR3 sequence (DNA): TGTGCCAGCGAAGACAACTACGAGCAGTACTTC. Amino acid sequence: CASEDNYEQYF.

The CDR3 DNA follows: TGCGCCAGCAATGGTCGACTAGCGGACACAGATACGCAGTATTTT. This translates into CASNGRLADTDTQYF. The chain uses TRBV5-1 and TRBJ2-3; 9 nucleotides match TRBD2. The CDR3 length is 15 residues. The V gene's germline CDR1 is SGHRS and CDR2 YFSETQ. With V trimmed by 6 bases and J by 2 bases, 7 bases remained unmatched.

This chain connects TRBV9 to TRBJ2-5; TRBD2 agrees at 7 bases. The CDR3 is 15 amino acids. Trimming cost V 3 bases and J 3 bases; bases outside gene matches: 8. Germline CDR1 SGDLS, CDR2 YYNGEE. The CDR3: CASSGRGAGEETQYF. The CDR3 DNA sequence: TGTGCCAGCAGCGGCCGCGGCGCGGGAGAAGAGACCCAGTACTTC.

The V and J genes are TRBV18 and TRBJ1-5; D gene uncertain. The CDR3 is made up of 15 amino acids. V was pared by 3 bases and J by 10 bases, with 19 bases between. Germline V gene sequence: CDR1 KGHSH, CDR2 LQKENI. The CDR3 DNA reads TGTGCCAGCTCACCGCAGTGGTCCCCCGGTGGACCCCAGCATTTT. Translating gives CASSPQWSPGGPQHF.

The chain combines TRBV5-4 with TRBJ2-5; D gene uncertain. CDR1 and CDR2 (germline): SGHNT, YYREEE (reference sequence). The V and J ends lost 4 bases and 3 bases respectively, with 13 bases between them. The CDR3 runs to 14 residues. CDR3 DNA: TGTGCCAGCAGCCCTACGGACGCCGAAGAGACCCAGTACTTC. This codes for CASSPTDAEETQYF.

This clone came up a few times. The chain recombines TRBV7-9 with TRBJ2-7; D possibly corresponds to TRBD1 (6 bases). Trimming took 3 bases from V and 6 from J, leaving 12 bases between them. There are 13 residues in the CDR3. Germline V gene sequence: CDR1 SEHNR, CDR2 FQNEAQ (reference sequence). CDR3 loop: CASSFTGYGEQYF. The DNA of the CDR3 is TGTGCCAGCAGCTTTACAGGGTACGGCGAGCAGTACTTC.

This clone came up a few times. The rearrangement links TRBV2 to TRBJ2-4; no clear D. V was trimmed by 3 bases and J by 0 bases, leaving 9 bases between them. The germline CDR1 and CDR2 sequences are SNHLY and FYNNEI. The CDR3 runs to 15 residues. CDR3 DNA: TGTGCCAGCAGTGACTTGGGTTTAGCCAAAAACATTCAGTACTTC. Amino acid sequence: CASSDLGLAKNIQYF.

The CDR3 coding sequence is TGTGCCAGCAGCCAAACTAGCGGCCCCACAGATACGCAGTATTTT. Amino acid sequence: CASSQTSGPTDTQYF. The chain uses TRBV5-4 and TRBJ2-3; TRBD2 matches 8 bases. Germline assignment: CDR1 SGHNT and CDR2 YYREEE (reference sequence). The trim removed 4 bases at V and 2 bases at J, leaving 6 bases unmatched. The CDR3 has 15 residues.